The 29 T cell receptor beta chains in this list originate from one sample, sequenced in a study of CD8 T cells in Susac syndrome (dated by TCRdb to the late 2010s). The library relied on the immunoSEQ multiplex PCR assay. RNA was extracted using the RNeasy kit, and about 0.45 to 1 ug of the RNA was reverse transcribed with random hexamers. TCRdb trimmed public reads at Q25 via fastp, called clones via MiXCR and kept in-frame beta chains. Entries that share a CDR3 protein sequence are merged under the most common genes and DNA. In all, the sample holds around 99,000 distinct CDR3 sequences, and about 95% of those were seen once. The ten largest make up 0.096% of the sample. Sequenced input: CD4+ T cells from PBMCs. All receptors come from a human donor in good health.

The CDR3 DNA reads TGTGCCAGCAGTTACCATGGGGGGACCCTCGTGGCGGAGACCCAGTACTTC. Protein product: CASSYHGGTLVAETQYF. The chain combines TRBV6-2 or TRBV6-3 with TRBJ2-5; D may be TRBD2 (6 bases). V was trimmed by 2 bases and J by 5 bases, leaving 21 bases between them. Per germline, CDR1 MNHEY and CDR2 SVGEGT. The length of the CDR3 is 17 residues.

This clonotype was detected only once. V and J are TRBV5-1 and TRBJ2-5; 8 bases fit TRBD2. Germline V gives CDR1 SGHRS, CDR2 YFSETQ. The J segment lost 4 bases and the V segment lost 0 bases, leaving 11 bases of the junction unmatched. This CDR3 is built from 17 residues. Here the CDR3 reads CASSLEGGGTVRETQYF. CDR3 nucleotide sequence: TGCGCCAGCAGCTTGGAAGGCGGGGGGACCGTCCGAGAGACCCAGTACTTC.

V is TRBV11-2 and J is TRBJ1-4; 7 bases fit TRBD1. The CDR3 has 13 residues. Germline V gene lookup returns CDR1 SGHAT and CDR2 FQNNGV. V lost 6 bases to trimming and J lost 10 bases; unmatched junction nucleotides: 8. CDR3 coding DNA: TGTGCCAGCAGAAGCGCGGGGACAGTAAAACTGTTTTTT. Its translation: CASRSAGTVKLFF.

The chain has TRBV5-1 and TRBJ2-7; either TRBD1 or TRBD2 may fit D (5 bases each). CDR1 and CDR2 from the germline V gene are SGHRS and YFSETQ. V lost 1 base and J 5 bases, leaving 13 bases between the germline ends. The CDR3 is 14 residues long. CDR3 region: CASSLRAGTHEQYF. DNA for the CDR3: TGCGCCAGCAGCTTGAGGGCAGGGACCCACGAGCAGTACTTC.

The chain is built from TRBV2 and TRBJ1-5, with 7 bases aligning to TRBD1. The germline V gene encodes CDR1 SNHLY and CDR2 FYNNEI. This CDR3 is 14 amino acids long. The trim removed 8 bases at V and 3 bases at J, leaving 7 bases unmatched. Here the CDR3 DNA reads TGTGCCAGCTTGCGCGACAGGGCCAATCAGCCCCAGCATTTT. Amino acid sequence: CASLRDRANQPQHF.

The chain carries TRBV12-5 and TRBJ1-1, with D perhaps TRBD1 (6 bases). The CDR3 extends over 12 amino acids. The V gene lost 6 bases and the J gene lost 11 bases, with 16 bases spanning the gap. Germline V gene lookup returns CDR1 LGHNT and CDR2 FRNRAP. The CDR3 loop reads CASGPPGGKAFF. The CDR3 DNA follows: TGTGCTAGTGGCCCCCCGGGGGGCAAGGCTTTCTTT.

As DNA, the CDR3 is TGTGCCAGCAGGAGCCCCGGGACAGGGCGGCACGAGCAGTACTTC. It is translated as CASRSPGTGRHEQYF. This rearrangement joins TRBV6-1 to TRBJ2-7; the match to TRBD1 covers 9 bases. Germline values: CDR1 MNHNS, CDR2 SASEGT. J gave up 5 bases and V 6 bases, and 11 bases lay outside the gene matches. This CDR3 region has 15 residues.

The rearrangement links TRBV5-1 to TRBJ1-1; TRBD1 matches 7 bases. Germline V CDR1 and CDR2: SGHRS, YFSETQ. The CDR3 has 14 amino acids. V shed 4 bases and J 4 bases; nucleotides not matched to a gene: 7. CDR3 region: CASSTSGGPTEAFF. The CDR3 nucleotides read TGCGCCAGCAGCACCTCAGGGGGACCCACTGAAGCTTTCTTT.

Worth noting for this clonotype: The junction differs from germline at one of its ends, possibly a read error. The V call is TRBV7-7, the J call TRBJ2-3; the D gene is possibly TRBD2 (6 bases). There are 15 residues in the CDR3. The germline V gene has CDR1 SSHAT and CDR2 FNYEAQ (reference sequence). The CDR3 DNA sequence: TGTGCTAGCAGCTTAACCCGGGCTAGCGCAGATACGCAGTATTTT. Encoded protein: CASSLTRASADTQYF.

V is TRBV24-1 and J is TRBJ2-7, with TRBD2 as a possible D gene (5 bases). The V and J ends lost 0 bases and 4 bases respectively, with 12 bases between them. Germline V gene lookup returns CDR1 KGHDR and CDR2 SFDVKD. The CDR3 has 15 amino acids. The CDR3 bases are TGTGCCACCAGTGATTTGTCCTCCGGGGTTTACGAGCAGTACTTC. Its protein product is CATSDLSSGVYEQYF.

The V call is TRBV7-8, the J call TRBJ1-1; unclear D gene. Germline V CDR1 and CDR2: SGHVS, FQNEAQ. The length of the CDR3 is 13 residues. Trimming took off 0 bases at V and 1 base at J, with 3 bases between the two ends. The CDR3 DNA is TGTGCCAGCAGCTTAGCTAAGAACACTGAAGCTTTCTTT. This sequence encodes CASSLAKNTEAFF. The complete variable domain, with remaining parts taken from reference TRBV7-8 and TRBJ1-1, reads GAGVSQSPRYKVAKRGQDVALRCDPISGHVSLFWYQQALGQGPEFLTYFQNEAQLDKSGLPSDRFFAERPEGSVSTLKIQRTQQEDSAVYLCASSLAKNTEAFFGQGTRLTVV.

This clonotype was seen a few times. The chain employs TRBV29-1 and TRBJ2-7; D is perhaps TRBD2 (5 bases). Germline V gene sequence: CDR1 SQVTM, CDR2 ANQGSEA. There are 12 residues in the CDR3. Trimming removed 7 bases from V and 4 bases from J, with 14 bases in between. The CDR3 bases are TGCAGCGCTGTAGTAGGAGGATACGAGCAGTACTTC. Protein product: CSAVVGGYEQYF.

In its sample, this clonotype was seen once. This rearrangement joins TRBV7-2 to TRBJ2-7; no reliable D call. The CDR3 covers 13 residues. CDR1 is SGHTA and CDR2 is FQGNSA in the germline V gene. V dropped 1 base and J dropped 3 bases, with 7 bases sitting between them. DNA of the CDR3: TGTGCCAGCAGCTTAGTGAGTTACTACGAGCAGTACTTC. Residues: CASSLVSYYEQYF.

This chain uses TRBV6-1 with TRBJ1-1; 9 nucleotides match TRBD1. Germline trimming cut 3 bases from V and 4 bases from J; bases unmatched to any gene: 6. Germline assignment: CDR1 MNHNS and CDR2 SASEGT. The CDR3 spans 15 residues. The CDR3 DNA sequence: TGTGCCAGCAGTGACTCGGACAGGGGAGGCACTGAAGCTTTCTTT. Its protein is CASSDSDRGGTEAFF.

This sequence joins TRBV5-1 and TRBJ2-7; no clear D gene. This CDR3 comprises 14 residues. Trimming pared 5 bases from V and 2 bases from J, leaving 14 bases between. Germline-derived CDR1 and CDR2 are SGHRS and YFSETQ. The CDR3 nucleotides read TGCGCCAGCAGGGACCCCAGCGATCCCTACGAGCAGTACTTC. Residues: CASRDPSDPYEQYF.

The chain is built from TRBV15 and TRBJ2-7; TRBD2 matches at 8 bases. This CDR3 comprises 14 residues. Per germline, CDR1 LNHNV and CDR2 YYDKDF (reference sequence). V dropped 2 bases and J dropped 4; count of bases not matched to a gene: 4. As DNA, the CDR3 is TGTGCCACCAGCAGACCTAGCGGGCTTTACGAGCAGTACTTC. Translated, it gives CATSRPSGLYEQYF.

This clonotype showed up just once. The J gene is TRBJ1-2, the V gene TRBV15; 8 bases are shared with TRBD1. Germline CDR1 reads LNHNV; CDR2 reads YYDKDF (reference sequence). J was trimmed by 11 bases and V by 4 bases; bases with no gene match: 9. CDR3 length: 13 residues. CDR3 sequence: CATSKDDRGGYTF. DNA for the CDR3: TGTGCCACCAGCAAAGATGACAGGGGAGGGTACACCTTC.

The chain employs TRBV7-2 and TRBJ2-7; D is undetermined. The CDR3 consists of 13 residues. Germline V lookup: CDR1 SGHTA, CDR2 FQGNSA. V was trimmed by 5 bases and J by 6 bases, leaving 14 bases between them. CDR3 in amino acids: CASSPAFPLEQYF. The CDR3 coding sequence is TGTGCCAGCAGCCCAGCCTTCCCCCTCGAGCAGTACTTC. Full variable domain (missing parts from reference TRBV7-2 and TRBJ2-7): GAGVSQSPSNKVTEKGKDVELRCDPISGHTALYWYRQSLGQGLEFLIYFQGNSAPDKSGLPSDRFSAERTGGSVSTLTIQRTQQEDSAVYLCASSPAFPLEQYFGPGTRLTVT.

The gene calls are TRBV27 and TRBJ2-5; TRBD1 agrees at 7 bases. J was trimmed by 2 bases and V by 7 bases; bases with no gene match: 13. CDR1 is MNHEY and CDR2 is SMNVEV in the germline V gene (reference sequence). The CDR3 has 16 residues. The CDR3 spells CASNPGPGGRQETQYF. CDR3 coding DNA: TGTGCCAGCAACCCGGGGCCAGGGGGTCGTCAAGAGACCCAGTACTTC.

The rearrangement uses TRBV15 and TRBJ2-3, with TRBD2 matching over 12 bases. The CDR3 runs 16 residues. In germline, CDR1 is LNHNV, CDR2 YYDKDF (reference sequence). Trimming removed 5 bases from V and 2 bases from J; junction bases left unmatched: 5. CDR3 sequence: CATSPGTSGYTDTQYF. The CDR3 coding sequence is TGTGCCACCAGCCCCGGGACTAGCGGGTACACAGATACGCAGTATTTT.

The rearrangement uses TRBV29-1 and TRBJ2-3, with 9 bases that match TRBD2. The CDR3 contains 14 residues. Trimming took 6 bases from V and 3 from J; bases not matched to a gene: 7. Per germline, CDR1 SQVTM and CDR2 ANQGSEA. In DNA form, the CDR3 reads TGCAGCGTAATTAGCGGGAGTAGAACAGATACGCAGTATTTT. This codes for CSVISGSRTDTQYF.

The V gene is TRBV30, the J gene TRBJ1-4; a possible D gene is TRBD1 (5 bases). CDR3 length equals 17 residues. V shed 0 bases and J shed 5 bases, with 19 bases lying between them. CDR1 is GTSNPN and CDR2 is SVGIG in the germline V gene (reference sequence). CDR3 protein: CAWSVSGSVWENEKLFF. CDR3 nucleotide sequence: TGTGCCTGGAGTGTCTCAGGGTCGGTATGGGAGAATGAAAAACTGTTTTTT.

This chain uses TRBV12-3 or TRBV12-4 with TRBJ1-2; D is unclear. CDR3 length equals 13 residues. Trimming left V 5 bases short and J 7 bases short, with 14 bases between. The CDR3 loop is CASSPGIYFGYTF. The CDR3 DNA reads TGTGCCAGCAGTCCCGGGATCTACTTTGGCTACACCTTC.

The gene calls are TRBV7-2 and TRBJ2-3; D unclear. Trimming left V 5 bases short and J 6 bases short, with 15 bases between. The CDR3 is 14 residues long. CDR1 SGHTA and CDR2 FQGNSA come from the germline V gene. The CDR3 nucleotides read TGTGCCAGCAGCACCCGGACCGGCTCGGATACGCAGTATTTT. It specifies CASSTRTGSDTQYF.

The V and J genes are TRBV20-1 and TRBJ2-4; D is perhaps TRBD2 (6 bases). Germline values: CDR1 DFQATT, CDR2 SNEGSKA (reference sequence). Trimming took off 0 bases at V and 1 base at J, with 13 bases between the two ends. CDR3 size: 16 residues. The CDR3 bases are TGCAGTGCTAGAGATCTCTCGGAGGGCGCCAAAAACATTCAGTACTTC. Protein: CSARDLSEGAKNIQYF.

The chain combines TRBV30 with TRBJ2-3; perhaps TRBD1 as D (6 bases). The V gene's germline CDR1 is GTSNPN and CDR2 SVGIG (reference sequence). The CDR3 spans 14 residues. The V and J ends lost 5 bases and 0 bases respectively, with 12 bases between them. The CDR3 is CAWDTGKSTDTQYF. CDR3 bases: TGTGCCTGGGATACAGGGAAGAGCACAGATACGCAGTATTTT.

The CDR3 DNA follows: TGCGCCAGCAGCCAGGAGGGACAGGGGAAGAGCGAGCAGTACTTC. The encoded protein is CASSQEGQGKSEQYF. The rearrangement uses TRBV4-1 and TRBJ2-7; the match to TRBD1 covers 10 bases. The CDR3 length is 15 residues. V was clipped by 3 bases and J by 6 bases; unmatched bases: 8. In germline, CDR1 is MGHRA, CDR2 YSYEKL.

The chain is built from TRBV6-5 and TRBJ1-1; 7 positions agree with TRBD1. The length of the CDR3 is 15 residues. Germline V gene sequence: CDR1 MNHEY, CDR2 SVGAGI. The trim removed 0 bases at V and 4 bases at J, leaving 5 bases unmatched. The CDR3 region is CASSYSTQGITEAFF. Here the CDR3 DNA reads TGTGCCAGCAGTTACTCGACACAGGGGATCACTGAAGCTTTCTTT.

The CDR3 loop is CSVQEFAETQYF. CDR3 coding DNA: TGCAGCGTACAGGAATTTGCAGAGACCCAGTACTTC. The rearrangement links TRBV29-1 to TRBJ2-5, with D tentatively TRBD1 (5 bases). CDR3 size: 12 residues. V was cut by 6 bases and J by 4 bases, with 12 bases left in between. Germline CDR1 is SQVTM and CDR2 is ANQGSEA.